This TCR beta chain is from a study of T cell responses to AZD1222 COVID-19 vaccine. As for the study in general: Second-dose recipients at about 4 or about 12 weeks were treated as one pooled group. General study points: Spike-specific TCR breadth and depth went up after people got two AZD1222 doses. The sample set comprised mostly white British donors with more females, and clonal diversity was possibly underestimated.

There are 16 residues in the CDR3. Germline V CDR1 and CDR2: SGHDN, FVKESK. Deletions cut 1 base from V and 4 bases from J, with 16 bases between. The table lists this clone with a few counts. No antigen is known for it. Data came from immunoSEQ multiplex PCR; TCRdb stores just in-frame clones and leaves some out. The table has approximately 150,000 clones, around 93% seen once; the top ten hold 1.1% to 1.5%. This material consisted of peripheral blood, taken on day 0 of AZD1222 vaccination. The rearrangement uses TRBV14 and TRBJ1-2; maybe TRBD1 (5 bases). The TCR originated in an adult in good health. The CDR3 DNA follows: TGTGCCAGCAGCCAAGTGGGCAGGGAGCTTTCCTATGGCTACACCTTC. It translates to CASSQVGRELSYGYTF. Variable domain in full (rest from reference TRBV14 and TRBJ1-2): EAGVTQFPSHSVIEKGQTVTLRCDPISGHDNLYWYRRVMGKEIKFLLHFVKESKQDESGMPNNRFLAERTGGTYSTLKVQPAELEDSGVYFCASSQVGRELSYGYTFGSGTRLTVV.